This T cell receptor (beta chain) was recorded in a study of T cell responses to AZD1222 COVID-19 vaccine (dated by TCRdb to 2020 to 2022). Describing the broader study: AZD1222 recipients given second doses at about 4 weeks or at about 12 weeks were pooled, since spike-specific TCR depth and breadth were not found to differ between the two schedules. TCR sequencing covered approximately 230 trial participants: about 210 given two doses of AZD1222 and approximately 26 given two doses of MenACWY control vaccine. Trial participants were enrolled into age subgroups of 18-55, 56-69 and 70-plus years, which contained approximately 150, 28 and 58 TCR-sequenced participants, respectively.

CDR1 and CDR2 are read off the germline V gene as MDHEN and SYDVKM. Measured from the cysteine to the phenylalanine, the CDR3 is 13 residues long. Here the CDR3 DNA is all that survives: 39 bases in frame from base 1. Trimming costs V 6 bases and J 5 bases, and their ends lie 13 bases apart. Sample time point, as interpreted from the label and publication: baseline before first vaccination. Samples from vaccinated people were obtained from the UK trials COV001 and COV002, which included a single-blind randomized controlled phase 2/3 trial of AZD1222 (ChAdOx1 nCoV-19) in healthy adults. For TCRbeta chain sequencing, PBMC samples from trial participants were taken at day 0 and at day 28 after the second dose. Regarding this clone: Its recognized antigen is unknown. No much larger clone exists at a distance of one base, and base qualities are not known.

The CDR3 regions of human TCRbeta chains were subjected to immunosequencing. In the original analysis: Repertoire TCRs were checked for matches against a reference library of SARS-CoV-2-specific TCRs that had been generated using the MIRA antigen-specificity platform. Breadth was defined as the fraction of unique TCRs that were SARS-CoV-2-associated, and depth was defined as the fraction of total T cells that were SARS-CoV-2-associated. Each spike-specific TCR was assigned to its reactive spike region and to a CD4 or CD8 class using the MIRA data. Log10-transformed breadth and depth values were compared by one-way ANOVA with Sidak's multiple comparisons tests. Entries here come from immuneACCESS through TCRdb and include only in-frame sequences with V and J called. Some clones fail to appear in such tables; in the studies checked, an unresolved V gene covers under half of the shortfall, and the cause of the remainder is unknown. V and J calls and clone size follow that table, whereas D and trimming were derived from the DNA. The sample table shows 150,000 to 200,000 clones, and roughly 90% are seen once. The top ten clonotypes cover around 4.4% of the sample.

What the work shows at the level of the full study, not this receptor alone: The vaccine-associated CD4 TCRs covered the entire spike protein, and the dominant responses fell in regions 160-218 and 743-854. Spike-specific TCR breadth and depth rose significantly after two AZD1222 doses compared with day 0 and with MenACWY recipients. In the small 56-69-year group, the increase in depth fell short of significance, most likely because of low power. Reportedly, close to half of the unique spike-specific TCRs recognized epitopes lying outside the regions that are mutated in the B.1.351 and B.1.1.7 variants. Conclusions about previously exposed vaccinees are limited because only a handful of AZD1222 recipients were SARS-CoV-2 seropositive at baseline. Participants were mostly white British, with more females than males. The authors suggested clonal diversity may have been underestimated. Because no samples from the day 14 peak response were available, repertoires could be characterized only after the peak T cell response.

The clonotype originates from an adult in good health. This specimen was peripheral blood, taken on day 0 of AZD1222 vaccination. The chain is encoded by TRBV28 joined to TRBJ1-1, with no confident D gene call. The CDR3 region reads CASRAAGATEAFF. At the DNA level, the sequence is TGTGCCAGCAGAGCAGCGGGTGCGACTGAAGCTTTCTTT.